This TCR beta chain came from a study of memory CD4+ T cells and cytomegalovirus serostatus. Study overall: Of the healthy Belgian adults, fewer than 10 were CMV seropositive and 20 to 30 seronegative.

The sort gate was single viable CD3+CD4+CD8-CD45RO+ cells for memory CD4+ T cells. Per the original data handling: After removing out-of-frame reads, 2 million to 2.5 million distinct TCRbeta sequences remained. Assay used: immunoSEQ multiplex PCR; TCRdb lists only in-frame clones, some missing. The V and J calls and clone size come from that table; D and trimming were worked out from the DNA. Of under 65,000 clones listed, under 80% are singletons. Trimming removed 1 base from V and 7 bases from J, with 14 bases in between. This CDR3 has 14 amino acids. Germline V CDR1 and CDR2: SGHTA, FQGTGA. This sequence joins TRBV7-3 and TRBJ2-7; a weak D match, TRBD1 (5 bases). The sequence came from an adult in good health and CMV-seronegative. Sequencing input: memory CD4+ T cells from blood. DNA of the CDR3: TGTGCCAGCAGCTTAAGTGGGGCCCTGGGGGAGCAGTACTTC. Amino acid sequence: CASSLSGALGEQYF. The full variable domain, rest sourced from reference TRBV7-3 and TRBJ2-7, is GAGVSQTPSNKVTEKGKYVELRCDPISGHTALYWYRQSLGQGPEFLIYFQGTGAADDSGLPNDRFFAVRPEGSVSTLKIQRTERGDSAVYLCASSLSGALGEQYFGPGTRLTVT.